The present TCR beta chain was sequenced within a study of control samples from healthy donors and cancer patients. Data came from immunoSEQ multiplex PCR; TCRdb stores just in-frame clones and leaves some out. The table includes 150,000 or so clones, roughly 88% detected once. Sequenced: blood. The sequence was obtained from a woman aged 30 to 39 in good health.

This chain's CDR3 is CASSLAGHNRSYGYTF. In DNA, the CDR3 is TGCGCCAGCAGCTTGGCCGGGCACAACAGAAGCTATGGCTACACCTTC. This chain uses TRBV5-1 with TRBJ1-2, with D unresolved. The CDR3 sequence is 16 residues long. Per the germline V gene, CDR1 is SGHRS and CDR2 is YFSETQ. V lost 0 bases, J lost 4 bases, and 16 bases lay in between.